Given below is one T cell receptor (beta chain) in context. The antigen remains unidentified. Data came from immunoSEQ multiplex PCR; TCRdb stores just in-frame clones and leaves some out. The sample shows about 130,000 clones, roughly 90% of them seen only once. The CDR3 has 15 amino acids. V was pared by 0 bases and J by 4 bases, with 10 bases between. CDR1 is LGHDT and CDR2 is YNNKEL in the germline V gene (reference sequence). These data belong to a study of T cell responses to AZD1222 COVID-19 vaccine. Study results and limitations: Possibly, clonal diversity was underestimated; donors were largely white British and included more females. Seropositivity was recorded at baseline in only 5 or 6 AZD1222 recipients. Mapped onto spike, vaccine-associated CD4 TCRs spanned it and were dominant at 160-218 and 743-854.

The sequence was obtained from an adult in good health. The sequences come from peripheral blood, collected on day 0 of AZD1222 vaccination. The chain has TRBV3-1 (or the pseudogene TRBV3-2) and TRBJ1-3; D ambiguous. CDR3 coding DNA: TGTGCCAGCAGCCAAGAGGGATCGTACGGAAACACCATATATTTT. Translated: CASSQEGSYGNTIYF.